This entry lists 26 T cell receptor beta chains sequenced from one sample in a study of cytomegalovirus exposure and HLA in healthy donors. Primers: 60 Vbeta forward and 13 Jbeta reverse. Assay: immunoSEQ multiplex PCR; the TCRdb copy retains only in-frame clones and omits some. The sample has about 110,000 clones, around 86% seen once; the top ten hold approximately 1.8%. The sequencing sample was made of PBMCs. These receptor sequences come from a man between 40 and 49 years old in good health and CMV-seronegative.

This clone was counted a single time. The rearrangement joins TRBV4-1 to TRBJ1-4; TRBD1 is a possible D gene (5 bases). CDR1 is MGHRA, CDR2 YSYEKL, per germline. V dropped 0 bases and J dropped 13 bases, with 15 bases sitting between them. CDR3 length: 14 residues. DNA for the CDR3: TGCGCCAGCAGCCAAGATCTGGGGCGGGGGACACTGTTTTTT. Amino acids: CASSQDLGRGTLFF.

The rearrangement links TRBV5-4 to TRBJ2-6; D might be TRBD2 (5 bases). This CDR3 comprises 17 residues. The germline V gene has CDR1 SGHNT and CDR2 YYREEE (reference sequence). V shed 0 bases and J shed 0 bases, with 10 bases lying between them. The CDR3 DNA reads as TGTGCCAGCAGCTTGGAGCGGAGTATCTCTGGGGCCAACGTCCTGACTTTC. It codes for CASSLERSISGANVLTF.

V usage is TRBV5-1 and J usage is TRBJ2-5, with D unresolved. V lost 0 bases and J 3 bases, leaving 9 bases between the germline ends. The germline V gene encodes CDR1 SGHRS and CDR2 YFSETQ. The CDR3 totals 14 residues. Here the CDR3 reads CASSLVGTEETQYF. CDR3 coding DNA: TGCGCCAGCAGCTTGGTTGGTACGGAAGAGACCCAGTACTTC.

This chain links TRBV9 with TRBJ1-3, with D perhaps TRBD1 (5 bases). V was trimmed by 7 bases and J by 1 base, leaving 12 bases between them. CDR1 and CDR2 (germline): SGDLS, YYNGEE. The CDR3 has 14 amino acids. The chain's CDR3 is CASANGGSGNTIYF. CDR3 nucleotide sequence: TGTGCCAGCGCCAACGGGGGTTCTGGAAACACCATATATTTT.

J is TRBJ2-6 and V is TRBV4-2, with D perhaps TRBD1 (6 bases). V dropped 2 bases and J dropped 2 bases, with 16 bases sitting between them. CDR3 length equals 18 residues. In germline, CDR1 is LGHNA, CDR2 YNFKEQ. In nucleotides, the CDR3 is TGTGCCAGCAGCCAACCAGGGGCTTTGGGGGCTGGGGCCAACGTCCTGACTTTC. Protein sequence: CASSQPGALGAGANVLTF.

The J gene is TRBJ1-1, the V gene TRBV5-3; 8 positions match TRBD1. TRBV5-3 carries the ORF label, with uncertain function. CDR3 length: 17 amino acids. With V trimmed by 0 bases and J by 4 bases, 11 bases remained unmatched. The chain's CDR3 is CARSLGAGGSLGTEAFF. DNA of the CDR3: TGTGCCAGAAGCTTGGGGGCAGGGGGCTCCTTGGGCACTGAAGCTTTCTTT.

CDR3: CASSPGGVLAGEQFF. As DNA, the CDR3 is TGTGCCAGCAGCCCGGGGGGGGTCCTCGCCGGAGAGCAGTTCTTC. V and J are TRBV7-2 and TRBJ2-1, with 8 nucleotides matching TRBD2. This CDR3 has 15 residues. With 5 bases clipped from V and 10 bases from J, the junction kept 13 bases outside the gene matches. Germline CDR1 and CDR2: SGHTA and FQGNSA.

CDR3 nucleotide sequence: TGTGCCAGCAGTTTATCACAGAGCACAGATACGCAGTATTTT. Protein sequence: CASSLSQSTDTQYF. V and J are TRBV28 and TRBJ2-3, with D unresolved. V gave up 1 base and J gave up 0 bases, with 5 bases separating them. The CDR3 extends over 14 amino acids. Germline CDR1 MDHEN, CDR2 SYDVKM.

The chain joins TRBV4-3 to TRBJ1-2, with D possibly TRBD1 on 5 matching bases. Per the germline V gene, CDR1 is LGHNA and CDR2 is YSLEER. This CDR3 spans 16 amino acids. With 0 bases removed from V and 4 bases from J, the gap between germline ends came to 15 bases. The DNA for the CDR3 is TGCGCCAGCAGCCAAGATGGGGGGGAACCCCTCTATGGCTACACCTTC. Amino acid sequence: CASSQDGGEPLYGYTF.

V usage is TRBV27 and J usage is TRBJ2-1, with D maybe TRBD2 (7 bases). The germline V gene encodes CDR1 MNHEY and CDR2 SMNVEV (reference sequence). This CDR3 comprises 14 residues. The V end was cut by 8 bases, the J end by 4 bases, with 15 bases between. This chain's CDR3 is CASAWGGQYNEQFF. The CDR3 DNA reads TGTGCCAGCGCCTGGGGGGGGCAATACAATGAGCAGTTCTTC.

This clone was observed once. The rearrangement links TRBV30 to TRBJ1-2; D perhaps matches TRBD1 (6 bases). V lost 1 base and J 8 bases, leaving 11 bases between the germline ends. CDR3 size: 12 residues. Germline loops: CDR1 GTSNPN, CDR2 SVGIG (reference sequence). CDR3 nucleotide sequence: TGTGCCTGGAGTGCAGGGGCTGGGGGCTACACCTTC. Amino acids: CAWSAGAGGYTF. Full variable domain (outside the CDR3, taken from reference TRBV30 and TRBJ1-2): SQTIHQWPATLVQPVGSPLSLECTVEGTSNPNLYWYRQAAGRGLQLLFYSVGIGQISSEVPQNLSASRPQDRQFILSSKKLLLSDSGFYLCAWSAGAGGYTFGSGTRLTVV.

This clone was seen just once. The gene calls are TRBV5-1 and TRBJ2-1; a weak D match, TRBD2 (7 bases). This CDR3 has 16 residues. Germline CDR1 reads SGHRS; CDR2 reads YFSETQ. V lost 3 bases and J 5 bases, leaving 18 bases between the germline ends. The CDR3 loop reads CASSSAGALGNNEQFF. The DNA of the CDR3 is TGCGCCAGCAGCTCGGCGGGGGCCTTAGGAAACAATGAGCAGTTCTTC.

This chain connects TRBV2 to TRBJ2-1; 7 bases map to TRBD1. This CDR3 has 13 amino acids. Germline V gene data show CDR1 as SNHLY and CDR2 as FYNNEI. V lost 7 bases to trimming and J lost 7 bases; unmatched junction nucleotides: 7. CDR3 residues: CASTWTGENEQFF. For the CDR3, the DNA is TGTGCCAGCACCTGGACAGGTGAGAATGAGCAGTTCTTC. Using reference TRBV2 and TRBJ2-1 for the parts outside the CDR3, the full variable domain is EPEVTQTPSHQVTQMGQEVILRCVPISNHLYFYWYRQILGQKVEFLVSFYNNEISEKSEIFDDQFSVERPDGSNFTLKIRSTKLEDSAMYFCASTWTGENEQFFGPGTRLTVL.

The chain recombines TRBV7-2 with TRBJ2-7; the D gene is possibly TRBD1 (5 bases). The CDR3 sequence is 17 residues long. The V end lost 1 base, the J end lost 0 bases, and 16 bases lay between the germline ends. The germline CDR1 and CDR2 sequences are SGHTA and FQGNSA. The CDR3 loop is CASSLVRSQGGSYEQYF. The CDR3 DNA follows: TGTGCCAGCAGCTTAGTGCGCAGCCAGGGTGGCTCCTACGAGCAGTACTTC.

The genes are TRBV14 and TRBJ2-1, with a possible D match to TRBD2 (6 bases). Looked up from germline, CDR1 is SGHDN and CDR2 is FVKESK. V was clipped by 0 bases and J by 7 bases, with 19 bases between them. The CDR3 consists of 17 residues. The CDR3 nucleotides read TGTGCCAGCAGCCAAGATCTAGCGCAGGGAAGGCGGAATGAGCAGTTCTTC. It specifies CASSQDLAQGRRNEQFF.

This rearrangement joins TRBV19 to TRBJ2-2, with 11 positions matching TRBD2. Germline CDR1 and CDR2: LNHDA and SQIVND (reference sequence). V lost 3 bases and J lost 5; bases outside the gene matches: 5. This CDR3 has 16 residues. CDR3 loop: CASSILASGGTGELFF. Here the CDR3 DNA reads TGTGCCAGTAGTATTTTGGCTAGCGGGGGGACCGGGGAGCTGTTTTTT. Based on the CDR3 plus reference TRBV19 and TRBJ2-2, the full variable domain is DGGITQSPKYLFRKEGQNVTLSCEQNLNHDAMYWYRQDPGQGLRLIYYSQIVNDFQKGDIAEGYSVSREKKESFPLTVTSAQKNPTAFYLCASSILASGGTGELFFGEGSRLTVL.

The chain uses TRBV27 and TRBJ2-7, with TRBD1 matching over 11 bases. The V and J ends lost 4 bases and 7 bases, in that order; junction bases with no gene match: 9. Germline V CDR1 and CDR2: MNHEY, SMNVEV (reference sequence). The CDR3 runs to 15 residues. CDR3 nucleotides: TGTGCCAGCAGTTCGCCGGGACAGGGGGATTGGGAGCAGTACTTC. Translation gives CASSSPGQGDWEQYF.

This chain joins TRBV5-5 and TRBJ2-7; 8 bases map to TRBD1. There are 14 residues in the CDR3. CDR1 is SGHKS, CDR2 YYEKEE, per germline (reference sequence). J was trimmed by 1 base and V by 6 bases; bases with no gene match: 6. CDR3 loop: CASTDRDRSYEQYF. Written as DNA, the CDR3 is TGTGCCAGCACCGACAGGGACAGGTCCTACGAGCAGTACTTC.

This clone was counted a single time. The CDR3 DNA sequence: TGTGCCAGCAGTTATGGCGGGGCCCCAGCCTACGAGCAGTACTTC. The encoded protein is CASSYGGAPAYEQYF. The J gene is TRBJ2-7, the V gene TRBV6-5, with a weak D call TRBD2 (6 bases). This CDR3 spans 15 amino acids. The V gene's germline CDR1 is MNHEY and CDR2 SVGAGI. V lost 3 bases, J lost 2 bases, and 14 bases lay in between.

V is TRBV6-5 and J is TRBJ1-1; D uncertain. CDR3 size: 12 residues. CDR1 and CDR2 from the germline V gene are MNHEY and SVGAGI. V was trimmed by 2 bases and J by 11 bases, leaving 12 bases between them. The CDR3 DNA follows: TGTGCCAGCAGTTACCCGACGGGGAAGGCTTTCTTT. Translation gives CASSYPTGKAFF.

The chain employs TRBV6-5 and TRBJ1-1; D gene ambiguous. CDR1 is MNHEY, CDR2 SVGAGI, per germline. Trimming took 8 bases from V and 5 from J, leaving 12 bases between them. This CDR3 contains 12 residues. CDR3 protein: CASFGENTEAFF. The CDR3 bases are TGTGCCAGCTTCGGAGAGAATACTGAAGCTTTCTTT.

V and J are TRBV7-2 and TRBJ1-3; no clear D gene. Trimming took off 5 bases at V and 0 bases at J, with 17 bases between the two ends. This CDR3 has 17 amino acids. Germline-derived CDR1 and CDR2 are SGHTA and FQGNSA. This chain's CDR3 is CASSKEGPLLSGNTIYF. Here the CDR3 DNA reads TGTGCCAGCAGCAAGGAGGGTCCCCTCCTCTCTGGAAACACCATATATTTT.

The V and J genes are TRBV6-6 and TRBJ1-1; TRBD1 matches 9 bases. This CDR3 region has 15 residues. Trimming removed 4 bases from V and 5 bases from J; junction bases left unmatched: 8. Germline V gives CDR1 MNHNY, CDR2 SVGAGI (reference sequence). The CDR3 sequence: CASSSGTGSRTEAFF. CDR3 nucleotides: TGTGCCAGCAGTTCCGGGACAGGGAGTCGGACTGAAGCTTTCTTT.

On this clone itself: This same CDR3 is encoded by further DNA sequences in the sample. The chain links TRBV5-1 to TRBJ1-1; possibly TRBD1 for D (6 bases). The CDR3 is made up of 14 amino acids. In germline, CDR1 is SGHRS, CDR2 YFSETQ. Trimming removed 4 bases at V and 0 bases at J, with 10 bases between. In nucleotides, the CDR3 is TGCGCCAGCAGCCCCGGACAGATGAACACTGAAGCTTTCTTT. Its translation: CASSPGQMNTEAFF.

The V call is TRBV5-1, the J call TRBJ1-2; 7 bases match TRBD1. V lost 3 bases to trimming and J lost 6 bases; unmatched junction nucleotides: 11. Germline CDR1 is SGHRS and CDR2 is YFSETQ. CDR3 length: 15 residues. The CDR3 sequence: CASSSQTGTQDGYTF. The CDR3 DNA sequence: TGCGCCAGCAGCTCTCAGACAGGGACCCAGGATGGCTACACCTTC.

As regards this clone: The same CDR3 arises from other DNA sequences in this sample as well. CDR3 DNA: TGCGCCAGCAACATGGGGGGGACAGGGGACTCACCCCTCCACTTT. Translating gives CASNMGGTGDSPLHF. The chain couples TRBV5-1 to TRBJ1-6, with 10 positions matching TRBD1. CDR1 and CDR2 from the germline V gene are SGHRS and YFSETQ. The CDR3 runs 15 residues. J was trimmed by 10 bases and V by 6 bases; bases with no gene match: 10.